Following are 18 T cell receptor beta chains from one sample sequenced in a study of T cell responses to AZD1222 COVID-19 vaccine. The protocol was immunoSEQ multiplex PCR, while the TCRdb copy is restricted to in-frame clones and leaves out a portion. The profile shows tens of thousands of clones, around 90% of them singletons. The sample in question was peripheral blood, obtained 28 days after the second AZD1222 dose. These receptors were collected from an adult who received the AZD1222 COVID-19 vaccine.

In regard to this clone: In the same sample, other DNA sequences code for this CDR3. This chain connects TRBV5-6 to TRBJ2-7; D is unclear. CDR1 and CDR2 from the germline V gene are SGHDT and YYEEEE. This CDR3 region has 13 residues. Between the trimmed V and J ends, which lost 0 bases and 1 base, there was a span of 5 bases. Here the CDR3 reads CASSLGRSYEQYF. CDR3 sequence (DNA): TGTGCCAGCAGCTTGGGCCGATCCTACGAGCAGTACTTC.

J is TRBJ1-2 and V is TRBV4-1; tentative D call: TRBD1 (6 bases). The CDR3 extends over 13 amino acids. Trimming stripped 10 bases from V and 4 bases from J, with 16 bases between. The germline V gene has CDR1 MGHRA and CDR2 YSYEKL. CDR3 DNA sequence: TGCGCCATCACGGACAGCCTTCCCTATGGCTACACCTTC. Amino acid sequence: CAITDSLPYGYTF.

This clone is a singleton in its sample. The CDR3 bases are TGTGCCAGCAGTTACGGGCAGGGCCTCAACACTGAAGCTTTCTTT. Translating gives CASSYGQGLNTEAFF. The chain couples TRBV6-2 or TRBV6-3 to TRBJ1-1; maybe TRBD1 (5 bases). Between the trimmed V and J ends, which lost 2 bases and 2 bases, there was a span of 12 bases. The germline CDR1 and CDR2 sequences are MNHEY and SVGEGT. This CDR3 has 15 amino acids.

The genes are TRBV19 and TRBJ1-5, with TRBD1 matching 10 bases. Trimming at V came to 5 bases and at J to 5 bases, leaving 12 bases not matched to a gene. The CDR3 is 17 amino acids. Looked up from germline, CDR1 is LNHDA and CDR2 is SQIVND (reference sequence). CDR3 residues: CASSVTGGGRSDQPQHF. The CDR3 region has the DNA TGTGCCAGTAGTGTGACAGGGGGCGGGAGGTCGGATCAGCCCCAGCATTTT.

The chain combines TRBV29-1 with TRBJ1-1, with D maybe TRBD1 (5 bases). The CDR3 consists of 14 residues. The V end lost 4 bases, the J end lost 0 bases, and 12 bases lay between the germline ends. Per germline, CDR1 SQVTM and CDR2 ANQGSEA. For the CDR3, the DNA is TGCAGCGTTGCCGGGGGAGGGTTGAACACTGAAGCTTTCTTT. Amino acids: CSVAGGGLNTEAFF.

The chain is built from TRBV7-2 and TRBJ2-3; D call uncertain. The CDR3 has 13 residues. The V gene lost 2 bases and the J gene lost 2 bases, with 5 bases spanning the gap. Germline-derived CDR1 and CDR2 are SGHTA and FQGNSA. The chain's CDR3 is CASSLWVTDTQYF. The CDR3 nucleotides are TGTGCCAGCAGCTTATGGGTCACAGATACGCAGTATTTT.

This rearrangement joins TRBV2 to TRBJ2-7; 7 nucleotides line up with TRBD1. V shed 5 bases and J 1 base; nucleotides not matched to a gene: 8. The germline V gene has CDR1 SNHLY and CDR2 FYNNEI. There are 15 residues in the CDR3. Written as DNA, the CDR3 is TGTGCCAGCAGTTCGACAGGGTATTCATCCTACGAGCAGTACTTC. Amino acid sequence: CASSSTGYSSYEQYF.

Here the CDR3 reads CASRPRGGFTDTQYF. CDR3 DNA sequence: TGTGCCAGTAGACCGCGTGGGGGATTCACAGATACGCAGTATTTT. This chain joins TRBV19 and TRBJ2-3, with D possibly being TRBD1 or TRBD2 (5 bases each). This CDR3 is built from 15 residues. Germline CDR1 and CDR2: LNHDA and SQIVND (reference sequence). V lost 6 bases and J 2 bases, leaving 15 bases between the germline ends.

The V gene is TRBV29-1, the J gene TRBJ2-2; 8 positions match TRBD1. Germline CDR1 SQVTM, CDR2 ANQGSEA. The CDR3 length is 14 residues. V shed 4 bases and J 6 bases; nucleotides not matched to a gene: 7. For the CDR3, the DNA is TGCAGCGTTGGAGCGACAGGGGAGGCCGGGGAGCTGTTTTTT. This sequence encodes CSVGATGEAGELFF.

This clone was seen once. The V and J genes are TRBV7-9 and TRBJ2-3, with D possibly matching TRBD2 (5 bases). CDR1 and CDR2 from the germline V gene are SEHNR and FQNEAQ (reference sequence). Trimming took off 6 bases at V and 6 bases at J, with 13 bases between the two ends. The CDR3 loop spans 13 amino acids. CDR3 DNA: TGTGCCAGCAGGTATACATCGGGGGATACGCAGTATTTT. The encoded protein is CASRYTSGDTQYF. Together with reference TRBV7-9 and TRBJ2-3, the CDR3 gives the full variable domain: DTGVSQNPRHKITKRGQNVTFRCDPISEHNRLYWYRQTLGQGPEFLTYFQNEAQLEKSRLLSDRFSAERPKGSFSTLEIQRTEQGDSAMYLCASRYTSGDTQYFGPGTRLTVL.

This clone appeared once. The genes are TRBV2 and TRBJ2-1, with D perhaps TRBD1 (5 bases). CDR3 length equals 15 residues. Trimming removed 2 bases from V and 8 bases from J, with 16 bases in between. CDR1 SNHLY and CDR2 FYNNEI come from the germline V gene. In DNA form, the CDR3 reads TGTGCCAGCAGTGAATACCTTACGCTAGGGGATGAGCAGTTCTTC. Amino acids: CASSEYLTLGDEQFF.

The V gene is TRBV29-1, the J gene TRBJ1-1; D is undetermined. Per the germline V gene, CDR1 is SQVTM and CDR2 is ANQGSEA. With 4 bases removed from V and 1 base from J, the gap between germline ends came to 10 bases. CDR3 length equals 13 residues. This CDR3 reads CSVVPQANTEAFF. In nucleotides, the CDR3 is TGCAGCGTTGTACCGCAAGCGAACACTGAAGCTTTCTTT.

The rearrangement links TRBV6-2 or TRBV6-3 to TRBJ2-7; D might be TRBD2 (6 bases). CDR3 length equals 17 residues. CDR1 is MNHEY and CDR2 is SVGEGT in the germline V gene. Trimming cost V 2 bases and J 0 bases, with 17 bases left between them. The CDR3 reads CASSYDPGDSGSYEQYF. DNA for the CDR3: TGTGCCAGCAGTTACGACCCTGGGGACTCCGGCTCCTACGAGCAGTACTTC.

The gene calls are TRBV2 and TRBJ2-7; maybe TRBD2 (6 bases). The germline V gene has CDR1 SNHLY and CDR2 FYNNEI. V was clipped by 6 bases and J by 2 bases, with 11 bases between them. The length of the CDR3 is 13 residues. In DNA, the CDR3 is TGTGCCAGCAGAGCCGGGGGTACCTACGAGCAGTACTTC. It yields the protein CASRAGGTYEQYF.

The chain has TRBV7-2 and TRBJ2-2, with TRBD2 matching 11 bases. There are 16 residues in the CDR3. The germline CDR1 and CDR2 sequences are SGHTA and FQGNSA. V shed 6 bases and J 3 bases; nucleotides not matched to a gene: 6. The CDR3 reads CASRSSGRAYTGELFF. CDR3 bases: TGTGCCAGCAGAAGTAGCGGGAGGGCGTACACCGGGGAGCTGTTTTTT.

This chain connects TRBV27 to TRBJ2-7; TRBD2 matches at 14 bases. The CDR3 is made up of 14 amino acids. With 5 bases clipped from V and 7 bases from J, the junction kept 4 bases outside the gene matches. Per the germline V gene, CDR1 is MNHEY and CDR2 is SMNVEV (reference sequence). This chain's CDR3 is CASSRLAGGREQYF. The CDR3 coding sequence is TGTGCCAGCAGTCGACTAGCGGGAGGGAGGGAGCAGTACTTC.

The CDR3, as DNA: TGCAGTGCTGGTGGAATAGCCTACGAGCAGTACTTC. Protein product: CSAGGIAYEQYF. This sequence joins TRBV20-1 and TRBJ2-7; D gene uncertain. Trimming took off 5 bases at V and 2 bases at J, with 10 bases between the two ends. The CDR3 length is 12 residues. From germline, CDR1 is DFQATT and CDR2 SNEGSKA (reference sequence).

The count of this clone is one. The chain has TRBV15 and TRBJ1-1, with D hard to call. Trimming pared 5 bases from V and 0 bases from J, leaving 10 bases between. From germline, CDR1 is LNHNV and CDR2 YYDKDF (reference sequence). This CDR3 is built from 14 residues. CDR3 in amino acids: CATSERIMNTEAFF. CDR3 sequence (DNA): TGTGCCACCAGCGAGAGGATCATGAACACTGAAGCTTTCTTT.